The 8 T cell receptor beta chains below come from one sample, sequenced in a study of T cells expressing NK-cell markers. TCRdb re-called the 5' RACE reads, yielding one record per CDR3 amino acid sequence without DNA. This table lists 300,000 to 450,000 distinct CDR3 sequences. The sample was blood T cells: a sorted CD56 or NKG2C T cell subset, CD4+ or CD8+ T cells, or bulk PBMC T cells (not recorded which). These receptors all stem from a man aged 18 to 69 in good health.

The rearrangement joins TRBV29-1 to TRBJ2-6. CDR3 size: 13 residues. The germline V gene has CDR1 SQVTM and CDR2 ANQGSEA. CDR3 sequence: CSVRYSGANVLTF.

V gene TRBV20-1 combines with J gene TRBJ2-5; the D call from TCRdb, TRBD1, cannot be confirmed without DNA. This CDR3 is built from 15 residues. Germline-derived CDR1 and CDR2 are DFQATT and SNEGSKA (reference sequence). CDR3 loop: CSASSVQNPKGTQYF.

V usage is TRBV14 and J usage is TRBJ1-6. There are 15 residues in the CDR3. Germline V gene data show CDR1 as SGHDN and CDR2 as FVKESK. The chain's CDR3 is CASSQTRSYNSPLHF.

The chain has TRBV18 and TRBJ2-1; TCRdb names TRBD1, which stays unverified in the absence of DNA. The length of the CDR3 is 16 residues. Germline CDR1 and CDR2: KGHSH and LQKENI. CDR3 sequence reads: CASSRGVSSLVGEQFF.

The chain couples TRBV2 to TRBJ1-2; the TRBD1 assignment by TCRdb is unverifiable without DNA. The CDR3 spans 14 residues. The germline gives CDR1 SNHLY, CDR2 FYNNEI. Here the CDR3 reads CASRWSGGNYGYTF.

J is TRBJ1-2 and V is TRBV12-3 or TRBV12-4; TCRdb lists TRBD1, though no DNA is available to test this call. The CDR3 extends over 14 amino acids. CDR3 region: CASSFGTQNSGYTF.

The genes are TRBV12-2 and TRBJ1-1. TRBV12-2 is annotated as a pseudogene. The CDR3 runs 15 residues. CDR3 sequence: CASRPCLKENTEAFF.

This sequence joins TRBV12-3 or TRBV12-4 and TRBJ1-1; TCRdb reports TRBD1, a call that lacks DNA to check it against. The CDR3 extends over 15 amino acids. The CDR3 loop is CASSGRDRRFNEAFF.